The rows below give T cell receptor beta chains drawn from one sample of a study of type 1 regulatory T cells. One entry per CDR3 protein, called by TCRdb with MiXCR from the reads. The table records about 60,000 distinct CDR3 sequences, roughly two thirds of them present only once. These TCRs' antigens remain unknown. The sequenced material came from cultured non-Tr1 T cells, either the whole culture or a sorted T cell fraction (not recorded which). These receptors originate from a human donor in good health. The CDR3 runs from the conserved cysteine through the conserved F or W. A D gene is named only where the DNA matches it firmly. Only some rows state a clone size, as once, few, many or a class for expanded clones.

d_gene	len	v_gene	abundance	j_gene	CDR3aa	CDR3nt
TRBD1	15	TRBV20-1	-	TRBJ1-5	CSAARAGGSNQPQHF	TGCAGTGCCGCCCGGGCAGGGGGTAGCAATCAGCCCCAGCATTTT
TRBD1	12	TRBV3-1	-	TRBJ2-7	CASSQRQGRMYF	TGTGCCAGCAGCCAACGACAGGGAAGGATGTACTTC
-	15	TRBV4-3	few	TRBJ1-5	CASSQDAQVNQPQHF	TGCGCCAGCAGCCAAGATGCGCAGGTCAATCAGCCCCAGCATTTT
-	14	TRBV5-1	-	TRBJ1-1	CASSLQGTGSEAFF	TGCGCCAGCAGCCTACAGGGTACCGGGTCTGAAGCTTTCTTT
-	13	TRBV4-1	-	TRBJ2-7	CASSLRVGWTQYF	TGCGCCAGCAGCCTTAGAGTAGGGTGGACGCAGTACTTC
-	14	TRBV15	-	TRBJ1-5	CATSRVGPNQPQHF	TGTGCCACCAGCAGAGTGGGTCCCAATCAGCCCCAGCATTTT
-	14	TRBV5-6	-	TRBJ2-7	CASGRTSQPYEQYF	TGTGCCAGCGGTCGGACATCTCAGCCCTACGAGCAGTACTTC
TRBD1	15	TRBV6-6	medium-sized	TRBJ1-4	CASTLTGATNEKLFF	TGTGCCAGCACCTTGACAGGGGCAACTAATGAAAAACTGTTTTTT
-	16	TRBV24-1	-	TRBJ2-1	CATSEWRDGAYNEQFF	TGTGCCACTAGTGAATGGCGGGACGGGGCCTACAATGAGCAGTTCTTC
-	11	TRBV20-1	-	TRBJ1-2	CSARDPPGYTF	TGCAGTGCTAGAGACCCCCCTGGCTACACCTTC
-	15	TRBV5-4	-	TRBJ1-1	CASSLAVGLNTEAFF	TGTGCCAGCAGCTTGGCGGTGGGCTTGAACACTGAAGCTTTCTTT
-	15	TRBV5-1	-	TRBJ2-1	CASSPTWGSYNEQFF	TGCGCCAGCAGCCCGACCTGGGGATCCTACAATGAGCAGTTCTTC
-	16	TRBV3-1	once	TRBJ2-3	CASSQDLLVKRDTQYF	TGTGCCAGCAGCCAAGATCTTTTGGTCAAGCGGGATACGCAGTATTTT
TRBD2	15	TRBV6-2/TRBV6-3	-	TRBJ2-7	CASSTTSGSRYEQYF	TGTGCCAGCAGTACAACGAGCGGGAGTCGATACGAGCAGTACTTC
-	15	TRBV12-3/TRBV12-4	once	TRBJ1-3	CAITTGGNSGNTIYF	TGTGCCATCACGACCGGAGGGAACTCTGGAAACACCATATATTTT
-	14	TRBV6-1	-	TRBJ2-7	CASPPRADGGEQYF	TGTGCCAGCCCCCCCCGGGCAGACGGAGGCGAGCAGTACTTC
TRBD1	14	TRBV3-1	once	TRBJ1-2	CASSRAGGRYGYTF	TGTGCCAGCAGCCGCGCAGGGGGCCGCTATGGCTACACCTTC
-	14	TRBV5-1	-	TRBJ1-4	CASRGQGSDEKLFF	TGCGCCAGCCGGGGGCAGGGATCCGATGAAAAACTGTTTTTT
-	13	TRBV6-5	few	TRBJ1-6	CASSTTGREPLHF	TGTGCCAGCAGCACGACGGGGCGGGAGCCCCTCCACTTT
TRBD2	17	TRBV5-1	-	TRBJ2-1	CASSLGPGTSGDNEQFF	TGCGCCAGCAGCTTGGGGCCCGGGACTAGCGGGGACAATGAGCAGTTCTTC
-	13	TRBV6-5	-	TRBJ2-1	CANSYSKYNEQFF	TGTGCCAACAGTTATTCCAAATACAATGAGCAGTTCTTC
TRBD2	16	TRBV7-3	few	TRBJ2-2	CASSRELAGTTGELFF	TGTGCCAGCAGCCGTGAACTAGCGGGAACCACCGGGGAGCTGTTTTTT
-	13	TRBV18	few	TRBJ1-2	CASSPGSNYGYTF	TGTGCCAGCTCACCAGGCAGTAACTATGGCTACACCTTC
-	14	TRBV28	-	TRBJ2-7	CASISGGRTYEQYF	TGTGCCAGCATTTCTGGCGGCCGAACCTACGAGCAGTACTTC
-	14	TRBV9	-	TRBJ1-3	CASSVTGVGNTTYF	TGTGCCAGCAGCGTTACTGGGGTCGGAAACACCACATATTTT
TRBD2	19	TRBV10-3	-	TRBJ2-2	CAISESNLLAGINTGELFF	TGTGCCATCAGTGAGTCGAATTTGCTAGCGGGGATCAACACCGGGGAGCTGTTTTTT
-	14	TRBV3-1	-	TRBJ2-1	CASSRQTDNNEQFF	TGTGCCAGCAGCCGCCAGACAGATAACAATGAGCAGTTCTTC
TRBD2	15	TRBV30	many	TRBJ2-1	CAWSVGTSALNEQFF	TGTGCCTGGAGTGTAGGGACTAGCGCGTTAAATGAGCAGTTCTTC
-	12	TRBV6-2/TRBV6-3	-	TRBJ2-2	CASSWATGELFF	TGTGCCAGCAGCTGGGCAACCGGGGAGCTGTTTTTT
TRBD1	14	TRBV27	-	TRBJ2-1	CASRVGQAYNEQFF	TGTGCCAGCAGGGTGGGACAGGCTTACAATGAGCAGTTCTTC
-	12	TRBV7-2	few	TRBJ1-1	CASTKLGGLAFF	TGTGCCAGCACCAAACTCGGGGGGTTGGCTTTCTTT
-	14	TRBV5-1	-	TRBJ2-3	CASHDTSSTDTQYF	TGCGCCAGCCACGATACTAGTAGCACAGATACGCAGTATTTT
-	18	TRBV6-5	once	TRBJ2-7	CASSYVLSTGKGNYEQYF	TGTGCCAGCAGTTACGTCTTATCTACGGGAAAGGGGAACTACGAGCAGTACTTC
TRBD2	16	TRBV5-1	-	TRBJ2-2	CASSFGLADNTGELFF	TGCGCCAGCAGCTTCGGACTAGCGGACAACACCGGGGAGCTGTTTTTT
TRBD2	16	TRBV6-5	few	TRBJ2-1	CASRSESGRAYNEQFF	TGTGCCAGCAGGTCCGAAAGCGGGAGGGCCTACAATGAGCAGTTCTTC
-	12	TRBV9	-	TRBJ2-7	CASSVLEGEQYF	TGTGCCAGCAGCGTACTTGAGGGCGAGCAGTACTTC
TRBD1	16	TRBV20-1	-	TRBJ1-6	CSAHGLGQGGNSPLHF	TGCAGTGCCCATGGCCTCGGACAGGGTGGGAATTCACCCCTCCACTTT
TRBD2	18	TRBV12-3/TRBV12-4	few	TRBJ2-5	CASSLPTIAGGGVETQYF	TGTGCCAGCAGTCTCCCGACCATAGCGGGAGGGGGGGTAGAGACCCAGTACTTC
-	12	TRBV20-1	-	TRBJ2-3	CSARGGADTQYF	TGCAGTGCTAGAGGGGGGGCAGATACGCAGTATTTT
-	15	TRBV20-1	-	TRBJ2-3	CSASLRLGSTDTQYF	TGCAGTGCTAGCCTCAGACTAGGTTCCACAGATACGCAGTATTTT
TRBD1	15	TRBV28	-	TRBJ2-4	CASSGQGMGKNIQYF	TGTGCCAGCAGTGGACAGGGAATGGGCAAAAACATTCAGTACTTC
-	16	TRBV25-1	-	TRBJ2-3	CASSDRLSASTDTQYF	TGTGCCAGCAGTGATCGCCTGAGTGCTAGCACAGATACGCAGTATTTT
TRBD2	16	TRBV7-2	-	TRBJ2-2	CASSSTAGLGTGELFF	TGTGCCAGCAGCTCCACAGCGGGATTAGGTACCGGGGAGCTGTTTTTT
-	16	TRBV9	-	TRBJ2-7	CASSVGGDLSSYEQYF	TGTGCCAGCAGCGTAGGAGGGGACCTGAGCTCCTACGAGCAGTACTTC
TRBD1	16	TRBV6-2/TRBV6-3	-	TRBJ2-7	CASGARGLKIAYEQYF	TGTGCCAGCGGGGCCAGGGGGCTAAAGATCGCCTACGAGCAGTACTTC
-	15	TRBV12-3/TRBV12-4	-	TRBJ1-1	CASSLNSQMNTEAFF	TGTGCCAGCAGTTTAAACAGTCAGATGAACACTGAAGCTTTCTTT